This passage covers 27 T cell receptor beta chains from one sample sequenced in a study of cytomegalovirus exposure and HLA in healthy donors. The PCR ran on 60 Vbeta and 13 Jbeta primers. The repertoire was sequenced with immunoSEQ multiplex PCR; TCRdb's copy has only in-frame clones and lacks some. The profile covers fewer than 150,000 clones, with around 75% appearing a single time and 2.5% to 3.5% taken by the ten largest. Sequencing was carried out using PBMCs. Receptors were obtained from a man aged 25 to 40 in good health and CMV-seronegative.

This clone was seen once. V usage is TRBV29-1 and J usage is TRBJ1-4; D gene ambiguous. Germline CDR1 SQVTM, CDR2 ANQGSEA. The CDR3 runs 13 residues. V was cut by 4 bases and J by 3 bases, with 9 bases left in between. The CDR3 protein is CSVVVQPNEKLFF. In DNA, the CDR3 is TGCAGCGTTGTGGTACAGCCTAATGAAAAACTGTTTTTT.

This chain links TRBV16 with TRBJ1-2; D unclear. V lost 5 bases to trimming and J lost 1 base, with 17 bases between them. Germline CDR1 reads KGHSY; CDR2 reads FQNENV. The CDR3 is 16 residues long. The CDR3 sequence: CASSLDYEGSNYGYTF. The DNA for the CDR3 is TGTGCCAGCAGCTTGGATTATGAGGGTAGTAACTATGGCTACACCTTC.

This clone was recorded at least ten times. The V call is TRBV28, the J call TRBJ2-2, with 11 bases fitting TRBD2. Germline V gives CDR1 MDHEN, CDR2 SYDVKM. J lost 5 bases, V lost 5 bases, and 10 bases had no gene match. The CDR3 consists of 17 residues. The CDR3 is CASSHLTSGIVTGELFF. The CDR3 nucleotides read TGTGCCAGCAGTCACCTGACTAGCGGGATAGTTACCGGGGAGCTGTTTTTT.

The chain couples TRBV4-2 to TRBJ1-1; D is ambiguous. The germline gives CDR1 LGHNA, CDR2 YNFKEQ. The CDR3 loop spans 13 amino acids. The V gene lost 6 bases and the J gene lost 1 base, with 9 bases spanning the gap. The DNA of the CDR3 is TGTGCCAGCAGACTTAGTGAGAACACTGAAGCTTTCTTT. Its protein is CASRLSENTEAFF.

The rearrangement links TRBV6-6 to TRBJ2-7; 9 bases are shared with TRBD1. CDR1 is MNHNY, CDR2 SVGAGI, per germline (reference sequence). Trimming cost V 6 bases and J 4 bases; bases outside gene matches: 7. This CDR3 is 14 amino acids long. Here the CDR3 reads CASRSGTGLYEQYF. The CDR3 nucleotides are TGTGCCAGCAGGTCCGGGACAGGGCTATACGAGCAGTACTTC.

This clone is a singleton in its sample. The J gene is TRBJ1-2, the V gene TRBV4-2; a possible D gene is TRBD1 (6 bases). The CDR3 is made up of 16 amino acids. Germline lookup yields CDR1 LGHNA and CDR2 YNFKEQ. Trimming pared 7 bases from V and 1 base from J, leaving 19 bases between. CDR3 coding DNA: TGTGCCAGCACCTTTAACCCAGGGGACCATAACTATGGCTACACCTTC. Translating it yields CASTFNPGDHNYGYTF.

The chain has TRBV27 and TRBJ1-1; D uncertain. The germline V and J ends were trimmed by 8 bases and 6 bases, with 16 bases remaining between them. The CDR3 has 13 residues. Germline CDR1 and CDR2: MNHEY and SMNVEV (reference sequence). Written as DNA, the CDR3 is TGTGCCAGCCGGTTTGTGAGTGCCTCTGAAGCTTTCTTT. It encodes CASRFVSASEAFF.

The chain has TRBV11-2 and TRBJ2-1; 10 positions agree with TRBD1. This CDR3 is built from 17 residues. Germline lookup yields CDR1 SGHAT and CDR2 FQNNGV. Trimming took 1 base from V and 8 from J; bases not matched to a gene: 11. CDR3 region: CASSLGWDRGELDEQFF. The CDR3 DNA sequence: TGTGCCAGCAGCTTAGGTTGGGACAGGGGCGAACTGGATGAGCAGTTCTTC.

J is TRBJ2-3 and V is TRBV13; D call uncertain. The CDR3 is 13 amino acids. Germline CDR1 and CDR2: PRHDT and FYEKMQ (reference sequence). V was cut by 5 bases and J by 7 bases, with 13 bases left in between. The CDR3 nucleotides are TGTGCCAGCAGCCTCCTGAATGAGAATACGCAGTATTTT. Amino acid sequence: CASSLLNENTQYF.

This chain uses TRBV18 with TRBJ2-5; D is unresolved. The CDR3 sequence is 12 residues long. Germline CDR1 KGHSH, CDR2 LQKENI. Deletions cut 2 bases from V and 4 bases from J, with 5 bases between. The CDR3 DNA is TGTGCCAGCTCACCATCTAGAGAGACCCAGTACTTC. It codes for CASSPSRETQYF.

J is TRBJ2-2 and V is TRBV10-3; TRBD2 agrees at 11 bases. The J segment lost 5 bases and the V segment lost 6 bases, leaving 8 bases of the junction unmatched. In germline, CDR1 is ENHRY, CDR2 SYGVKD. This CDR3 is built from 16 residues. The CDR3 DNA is TGTGCCATCAGCGAAGGACTAGCGGGCACTACCGGGGAGCTGTTTTTT. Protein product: CAISEGLAGTTGELFF.

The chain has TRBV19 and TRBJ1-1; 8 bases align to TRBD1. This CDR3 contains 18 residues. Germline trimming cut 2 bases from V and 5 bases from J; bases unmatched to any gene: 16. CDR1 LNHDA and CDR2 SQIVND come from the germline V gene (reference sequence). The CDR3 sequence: CASSINPPGTGGMTEAFF. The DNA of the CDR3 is TGTGCCAGTAGTATAAACCCCCCGGGGACAGGTGGGATGACTGAAGCTTTCTTT.

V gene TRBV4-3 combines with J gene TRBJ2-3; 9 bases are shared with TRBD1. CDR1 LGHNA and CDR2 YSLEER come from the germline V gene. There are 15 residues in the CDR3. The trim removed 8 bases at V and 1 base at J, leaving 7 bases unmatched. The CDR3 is CASGSGQGRTDTQYF. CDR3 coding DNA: TGCGCCAGCGGCTCGGGACAGGGACGCACAGATACGCAGTATTTT.

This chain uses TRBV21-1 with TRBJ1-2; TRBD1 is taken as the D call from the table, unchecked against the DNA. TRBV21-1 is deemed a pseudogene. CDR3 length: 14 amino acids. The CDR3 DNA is TGTGCCAGCAGCAAAGCGGGACAAGACTATGGCTACACCTTC. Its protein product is CASSKAGQDYGYTF.

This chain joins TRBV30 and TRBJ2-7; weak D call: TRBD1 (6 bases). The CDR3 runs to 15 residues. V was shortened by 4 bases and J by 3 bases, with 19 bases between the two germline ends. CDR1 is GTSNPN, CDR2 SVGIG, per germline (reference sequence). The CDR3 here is CAWNGWTAPFYEQYF. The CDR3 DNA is TGTGCCTGGAACGGGTGGACAGCCCCGTTCTACGAGCAGTACTTC.

DNA for the CDR3: TGCGCCAGCAGCCAAGGAGAAGGGGCTGGCGTTGAAAAACTGTTTTTT. The encoded protein is CASSQGEGAGVEKLFF. V gene TRBV4-3 combines with J gene TRBJ1-4; possible D gene TRBD1, 5 bases. Germline V gene sequence: CDR1 LGHNA, CDR2 YSLEER. The CDR3 contains 16 residues. V was pared by 1 base and J by 7 bases, with 16 bases between.

CDR3 coding DNA: TGCGCCAGCAGCCAAGGCCCTCAGGGGGCGCCAGGATTTAATTCACCCCTCCACTTT. As protein: CASSQGPQGAPGFNSPLHF. V gene TRBV4-3 combines with J gene TRBJ1-6, with TRBD1 identical over 8 bases. The J segment lost 6 bases and the V segment lost 1 base, leaving 14 bases of the junction unmatched. The CDR3 extends over 19 amino acids. CDR1 and CDR2 (germline): LGHNA, YSLEER.

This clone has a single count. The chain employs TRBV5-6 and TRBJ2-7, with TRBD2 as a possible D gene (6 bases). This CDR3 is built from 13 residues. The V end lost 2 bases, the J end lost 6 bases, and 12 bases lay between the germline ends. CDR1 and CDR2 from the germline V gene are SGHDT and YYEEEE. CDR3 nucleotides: TGTGCCAGCAGCTTTTCGCGGGGCAGCGAGCAGTACTTC. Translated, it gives CASSFSRGSEQYF.

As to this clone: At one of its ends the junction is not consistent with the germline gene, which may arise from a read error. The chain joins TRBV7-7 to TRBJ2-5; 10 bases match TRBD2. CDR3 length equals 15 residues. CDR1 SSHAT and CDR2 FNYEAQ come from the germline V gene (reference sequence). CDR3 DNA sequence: TGTGCTAGCAGCCCCGTAGCGGGGGGTCAAGAGACCCAGTACTTC. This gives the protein CASSPVAGGQETQYF.

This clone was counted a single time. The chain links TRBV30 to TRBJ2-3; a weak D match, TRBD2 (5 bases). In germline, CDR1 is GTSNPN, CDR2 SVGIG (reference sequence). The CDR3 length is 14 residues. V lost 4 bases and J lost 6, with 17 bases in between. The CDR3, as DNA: TGTGCCTGGAATATTAATCTAGCTGGGGATACGCAGTATTTT. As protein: CAWNINLAGDTQYF.

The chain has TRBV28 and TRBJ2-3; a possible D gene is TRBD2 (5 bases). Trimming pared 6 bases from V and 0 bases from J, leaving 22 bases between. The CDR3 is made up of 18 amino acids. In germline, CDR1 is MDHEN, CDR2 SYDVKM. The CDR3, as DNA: TGTGCCAGCAGCCCTGAATCGGGGATACATACTAGCACAGATACGCAGTATTTT. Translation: CASSPESGIHTSTDTQYF. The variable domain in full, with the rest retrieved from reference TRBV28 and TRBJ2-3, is DVKVTQSSRYLVKRTGEKVFLECVQDMDHENMFWYRQDPGLGLRLIYFSYDVKMKEKGDIPEGYSVSREKKERFSLILESASTNQTSMYLCASSPESGIHTSTDTQYFGPGTRLTVL.

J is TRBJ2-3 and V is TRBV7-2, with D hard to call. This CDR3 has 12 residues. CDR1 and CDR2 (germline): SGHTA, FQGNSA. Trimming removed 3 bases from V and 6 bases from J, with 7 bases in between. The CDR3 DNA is TGTGCCAGCAGCTTCAACCGGGATACGCAGTATTTT. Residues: CASSFNRDTQYF.

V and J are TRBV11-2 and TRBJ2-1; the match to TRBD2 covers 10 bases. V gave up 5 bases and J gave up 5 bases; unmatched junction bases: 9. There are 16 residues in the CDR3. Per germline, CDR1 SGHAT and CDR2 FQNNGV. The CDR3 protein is CASSPGIAGGHNEQFF. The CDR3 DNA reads TGTGCCAGCAGCCCCGGGATAGCGGGGGGTCACAATGAGCAGTTCTTC.

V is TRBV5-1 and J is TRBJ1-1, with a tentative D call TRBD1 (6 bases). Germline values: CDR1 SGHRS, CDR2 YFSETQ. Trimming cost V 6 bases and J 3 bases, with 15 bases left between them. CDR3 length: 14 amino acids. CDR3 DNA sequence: TGCGCCAGCAATGGGCAGGGGAGTGACACTGAAGCTTTCTTT. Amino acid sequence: CASNGQGSDTEAFF.

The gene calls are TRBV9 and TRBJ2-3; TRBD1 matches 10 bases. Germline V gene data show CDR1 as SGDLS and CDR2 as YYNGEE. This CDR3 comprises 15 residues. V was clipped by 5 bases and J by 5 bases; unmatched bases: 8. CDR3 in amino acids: CASSRDRGQKDTQYF. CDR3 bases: TGTGCCAGCAGTCGAGACAGGGGGCAAAAAGATACGCAGTATTTT.

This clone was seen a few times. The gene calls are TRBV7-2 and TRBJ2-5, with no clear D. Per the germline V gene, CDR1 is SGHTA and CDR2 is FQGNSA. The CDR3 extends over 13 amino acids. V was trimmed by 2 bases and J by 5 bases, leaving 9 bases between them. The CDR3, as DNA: TGTGCCAGCAGCTTACGGCAGGTGGAGACCCAGTACTTC. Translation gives CASSLRQVETQYF.

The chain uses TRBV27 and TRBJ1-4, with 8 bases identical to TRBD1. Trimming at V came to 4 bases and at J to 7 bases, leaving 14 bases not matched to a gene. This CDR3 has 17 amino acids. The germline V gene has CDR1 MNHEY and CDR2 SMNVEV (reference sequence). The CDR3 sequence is CASSSGQVKAIREKLFF. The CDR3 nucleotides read TGTGCCAGCAGTTCGGGACAGGTGAAAGCTATTCGTGAAAAACTGTTTTTT.